This T cell receptor beta chain is from a study of blood T cell repertoires in COVID-19. Overall study: The study drew acute and convalescent COVID-19 samples from the United States, Italy and Spain. T cells, B-cell-depleted T cells, or PBMCs provided the cDNA or gDNA that served as material.

The CDR3 has 15 amino acids. Germline V gene sequence: CDR1 MDHEN, CDR2 SYDVKM. V lost 6 bases and J 1 base, leaving 10 bases between the germline ends. The table came from immunoSEQ multiplex PCR; TCRdb's copy has only in-frame clones and leaves some out. The data contain around 180,000 clones, approximately 85% of them singletons. This TCR was recovered from a man in his sixties with acute or convalescent COVID-19. The chain uses TRBV28 and TRBJ1-6, with no clear D. The sample was peripheral blood. The CDR3 region is CASSLGSSYNSPLHF. CDR3 DNA sequence: TGTGCCAGCAGCCTTGGGAGTTCCTATAATTCACCCCTCCACTTT. Filled out from reference TRBV28 and TRBJ1-6, the complete variable domain reads DVKVTQSSRYLVKRTGEKVFLECVQDMDHENMFWYRQDPGLGLRLIYFSYDVKMKEKGDIPEGYSVSREKKERFSLILESASTNQTSMYLCASSLGSSYNSPLHFGNGTRLTVT.